These 24 T cell receptor beta chains share one sample of origin, sequenced in a study of OX40 agonist ivuxolimab in advanced cancers. Profiled with immunoSEQ multiplex PCR; TCRdb holds only in-frame clones, not every one. The sample contains around 68,000 clones, about 91% of which appear only once. Sequencing used CD4+ or CD8+ T cells sorted from blood, obtained in a trial of the OX40 agonist ivuxolimab. The receptors originated from an adult with an advanced solid tumor such as melanoma, head and neck, liver or kidney cancer.

The chain links TRBV5-8 to TRBJ2-2; D gene uncertain. The CDR3 is 14 residues long. CDR1 is SGHTS, CDR2 YDEGEE, per germline. Trimming left V 4 bases short and J 3 bases short, with 10 bases between. As DNA, the CDR3 is TGTGCCAGCAGCCTAAGTACGGACACCGGGGAGCTGTTTTTT. Protein sequence: CASSLSTDTGELFF.

This clone was detected once. V gene TRBV4-1 combines with J gene TRBJ2-7; possible D gene TRBD2, 5 bases. The CDR3 contains 15 residues. Germline values: CDR1 MGHRA, CDR2 YSYEKL. Trimming stripped 2 bases from V and 4 bases from J, with 15 bases between. The CDR3, as DNA: TGCGCCAGCAGCCAACAACGGACTGGATATTACGAGCAGTACTTC. The encoded protein is CASSQQRTGYYEQYF.

This chain links TRBV5-4 with TRBJ2-1, with 7 bases aligning to TRBD2. From germline, CDR1 is SGHNT and CDR2 YYREEE (reference sequence). The J segment lost 4 bases and the V segment lost 6 bases, leaving 10 bases of the junction unmatched. The CDR3 extends over 15 amino acids. The CDR3 protein is CASTLGGAEYNEQFF. The CDR3 DNA reads TGTGCCAGCACCCTGGGAGGGGCGGAGTACAATGAGCAGTTCTTC. The variable domain in full, with the rest retrieved from reference TRBV5-4 and TRBJ2-1, is ETGVTQSPTHLIKTRGQQVTLRCSSQSGHNTVSWYQQALGQGPQFIFQYYREEENGRGNFPPRFSGLQFPNYSSELNVNALELDDSALYLCASTLGGAEYNEQFFGPGTRLTVL.

The V and J genes are TRBV4-2 and TRBJ2-7; 7 bases map to TRBD1. Germline CDR1 reads LGHNA; CDR2 reads YNFKEQ. Unmatched junction bases numbered 9, after V lost 2 bases and J lost 5 bases. CDR3 length equals 15 residues. CDR3 in amino acids: CASSQTRDRRNEQYF. The CDR3 nucleotides are TGTGCCAGCAGCCAAACTAGGGACAGAAGAAACGAGCAGTACTTC.

This clone appeared a single time. V gene TRBV18 combines with J gene TRBJ2-2; possible D gene TRBD2, 5 bases. Germline assignment: CDR1 KGHSH and CDR2 LQKENI. V lost 3 bases and J 4 bases, leaving 9 bases between the germline ends. The CDR3 runs 14 residues. This CDR3 reads CASSPPGSTGELFF. DNA for the CDR3: TGTGCCAGCTCACCCCCGGGGTCCACCGGGGAGCTGTTTTTT.

V gene TRBV10-3 combines with J gene TRBJ1-5; 8 bases match TRBD1. The germline CDR1 and CDR2 sequences are ENHRY and SYGVKD. The CDR3 is 17 amino acids. Trimming removed 6 bases from V and 5 bases from J; junction bases left unmatched: 15. CDR3 region: CAISDRFGQGADQPQHF. The CDR3 DNA follows: TGTGCCATCAGCGACCGGTTTGGACAGGGTGCGGATCAGCCCCAGCATTTT.

This chain uses TRBV9 with TRBJ1-1, with D uncertain. The CDR3 is 14 amino acids. Germline values: CDR1 SGDLS, CDR2 YYNGEE. V was shortened by 0 bases and J by 1 base, with 7 bases between the two germline ends. Here the CDR3 DNA reads TGTGCCAGCAGCGTAGCAGTTCGGAACACTGAAGCTTTCTTT. Its translation is CASSVAVRNTEAFF.

Worth noting for this clone: Distinct nucleotide sequences in the sample also encode this CDR3. The rearrangement links TRBV13 to TRBJ1-1; D unresolved. CDR1 and CDR2 from the germline V gene are PRHDT and FYEKMQ (reference sequence). The CDR3 length is 11 residues. Trimming removed 3 bases at V and 5 bases at J, with 4 bases between. This chain's CDR3 is CASSFRTEAFF. Written as DNA, the CDR3 is TGTGCCAGCAGCTTCCGGACTGAAGCTTTCTTT.

This chain links TRBV6-5 with TRBJ2-2; D is ambiguous. Germline assignment: CDR1 MNHEY and CDR2 SVGAGI. The CDR3 sequence is 12 residues long. V was pared by 8 bases and J by 5 bases, with 9 bases between. The CDR3 coding sequence is TGTGCCAGCTGCCGGGCTACCGGGGAGCTGTTTTTT. Encoded protein: CASCRATGELFF.

This clone was detected once. This chain joins TRBV5-4 and TRBJ2-2; 10 nucleotides line up with TRBD1. Germline CDR1 and CDR2: SGHNT and YYREEE (reference sequence). The CDR3 extends over 16 amino acids. The junction had 10 bases not matched to a gene; V was cut back by 6 bases and J by 5 bases. The CDR3 bases are TGTGCCAGCACTTGGGGTGGGACAGGGGTGACCGGGGAGCTGTTTTTT. Protein sequence: CASTWGGTGVTGELFF.

The chain couples TRBV7-9 to TRBJ2-3, with 12 bases fitting TRBD2. Germline V CDR1 and CDR2: SEHNR, FQNEAQ (reference sequence). The CDR3 loop spans 18 amino acids. Unmatched junction bases numbered 7, after V lost 2 bases and J lost 1 base. Here the CDR3 DNA reads TGTGCCAGCAGCTTATATCTGACTAGCGGGGGCCGCACAGATACGCAGTATTTT. It specifies CASSLYLTSGGRTDTQYF.

V and J are TRBV12-2 and TRBJ2-5; the table's D call, TRBD1, was not checked against the DNA. TRBV12-2 is a pseudogene segment. This CDR3 is 12 amino acids long. Here the CDR3 reads CASRKRGSAQYF. The CDR3 DNA follows: TGTGCAAGTCGCAAAAGGGGGTCGGCCCAGTACTTC.

This clone appeared a single time. The chain couples TRBV7-8 to TRBJ2-1; D may be TRBD2 (6 bases). CDR3 length equals 14 residues. Trimming cost V 4 bases and J 9 bases, with 16 bases left between them. Germline V gives CDR1 SGHVS, CDR2 FQNEAQ. The CDR3 spells CASSSARVGGEQFF. The CDR3 DNA follows: TGTGCCAGCAGCTCGGCCCGGGTGGGGGGTGAGCAGTTCTTC. Combining the CDR3 with reference TRBV7-8 and TRBJ2-1 gives the whole variable domain GAGVSQSPRYKVAKRGQDVALRCDPISGHVSLFWYQQALGQGPEFLTYFQNEAQLDKSGLPSDRFFAERPEGSVSTLKIQRTQQEDSAVYLCASSSARVGGEQFFGPGTRLTVL.

This clone appeared a single time. The V gene is TRBV6-5, the J gene TRBJ2-2, with D unclear. Trimming took 9 bases from V and 2 from J, leaving 10 bases between them. From germline, CDR1 is MNHEY and CDR2 SVGAGI. The CDR3 consists of 13 residues. The CDR3 bases are TGTGCCAGTAGGCCGGTAAACACCGGGGAGCTGTTTTTT. Translation gives CASRPVNTGELFF.

CDR3 bases: TGTGCCAGCACCGGGGGCACGGGACAGCCCCAGCATTTT. This encodes CASTGGTGQPQHF. The V gene is TRBV6-6, the J gene TRBJ1-5; D may be TRBD1 (6 bases). Trimming removed 7 bases from V and 7 bases from J, with 14 bases in between. This CDR3 contains 13 residues. Germline CDR1 reads MNHNY; CDR2 reads SVGAGI (reference sequence).

This chain links TRBV29-1 with TRBJ2-3; the match to TRBD1 covers 9 bases. The trim removed 2 bases at V and 5 bases at J, leaving 5 bases unmatched. Germline values: CDR1 SQVTM, CDR2 ANQGSEA. This CDR3 is built from 14 residues. This chain's CDR3 is CSVERDRAGDTQYF. The CDR3 DNA reads as TGCAGCGTTGAAAGGGACAGGGCTGGAGATACGCAGTATTTT.

The gene calls are TRBV7-8 and TRBJ1-5, with 7 positions matching TRBD1. CDR1 is SGHVS, CDR2 FQNEAQ, per germline. The CDR3 has 16 residues. With 6 bases clipped from V and 2 bases from J, the junction kept 10 bases outside the gene matches. This CDR3 reads CASSQNRGLGNQPQHF. The CDR3 coding sequence is TGTGCCAGCAGTCAAAACAGGGGATTGGGCAATCAGCCCCAGCATTTT.

V is TRBV4-1 and J is TRBJ1-1; no firm D call. This CDR3 comprises 16 residues. V was shortened by 4 bases and J by 0 bases, with 15 bases between the two germline ends. The V gene's germline CDR1 is MGHRA and CDR2 YSYEKL. The CDR3 coding sequence is TGCGCCAGCAGCCCCCACCCAGGTGAATTGAACACTGAAGCTTTCTTT. Translation gives CASSPHPGELNTEAFF.

The chain links TRBV19 to TRBJ1-1; D gene ambiguous. There are 13 residues in the CDR3. Germline lookup yields CDR1 LNHDA and CDR2 SQIVND (reference sequence). Trimming took 4 bases from V and 0 from J, leaving 6 bases between them. Written as DNA, the CDR3 is TGTGCCAGTAGTACACAAGTGAACACTGAAGCTTTCTTT. It codes for CASSTQVNTEAFF.

V usage is TRBV5-6 and J usage is TRBJ2-7; possibly TRBD1 for D (6 bases). The CDR3 extends over 15 amino acids. Germline V lookup: CDR1 SGHDT, CDR2 YYEEEE. Trimming left V 4 bases short and J 7 bases short, with 21 bases between. This CDR3 reads CASSPTGMALGEQYF. CDR3 sequence (DNA): TGTGCCAGCAGCCCTACAGGGATGGCGCTTGGGGAGCAGTACTTC.

The genes are TRBV12-5 and TRBJ2-4; no firm D call. Germline CDR1 reads LGHNT; CDR2 reads FRNRAP. The CDR3 is 12 residues long. The V and J ends lost 7 bases and 5 bases respectively, with 9 bases between them. The CDR3 sequence is CASEVHENIQYF. The CDR3, as DNA: TGTGCTAGTGAGGTACACGAAAACATTCAGTACTTC.

This clone was counted once. The chain carries TRBV30 and TRBJ1-2; D ambiguous. Germline assignment: CDR1 GTSNPN and CDR2 SVGIG (reference sequence). V shed 3 bases and J shed 1 base, with 9 bases lying between them. The CDR3 sequence is 13 residues long. The CDR3 nucleotides read TGTGCCTGGAGATTTGACCATAACTATGGCTACACCTTC. Translating gives CAWRFDHNYGYTF. Combining the CDR3 with reference TRBV30 and TRBJ1-2 gives the whole variable domain SQTIHQWPATLVQPVGSPLSLECTVEGTSNPNLYWYRQAAGRGLQLLFYSVGIGQISSEVPQNLSASRPQDRQFILSSKKLLLSDSGFYLCAWRFDHNYGYTFGSGTRLTVV.

The rearrangement links TRBV27 to TRBJ2-3, with TRBD1 identical over 9 bases. There are 15 residues in the CDR3. Trimming cost V 5 bases and J 0 bases; bases outside gene matches: 3. The germline CDR1 and CDR2 sequences are MNHEY and SMNVEV (reference sequence). CDR3 protein: CASSGDRASTDTQYF. CDR3 DNA sequence: TGTGCCAGCAGTGGGGACAGGGCAAGCACAGATACGCAGTATTTT.

This clone was observed once. The gene calls are TRBV19 and TRBJ2-5, with no clear D. The DNA end is more similar to TRBJ2-7, so the J call may be wrong. Per germline, CDR1 LNHDA and CDR2 SQIVND (reference sequence). The CDR3 consists of 12 residues. The CDR3 is CASSIETSEQYF. In DNA, the CDR3 is TGTGCCAGTAGTATAGAAACGAGCGAGCAGTACTTC.